This T cell receptor beta chain was identified in a study of blood T cell repertoires in COVID-19. Study-wide background: Sample material is recorded as cDNA or gDNA derived from T cells, B-cell-depleted T cells, or PBMCs.

In the original analysis: Reference gene primer amplification gave nucleated cell count estimates. Libraries were prepared by immunoSEQ multiplex PCR; TCRdb keeps only in-frame clonotypes and omits some of them. V, J and clone size are those of that table, while D and trimming were read from the DNA. This repertoire shows 70,000 to 100,000 clones, about 88% found once; its top ten account for roughly 45%. Looked up from germline, CDR1 is LNHDA and CDR2 is SQIVND (reference sequence). The CDR3 totals 12 residues. V was trimmed by 3 bases and J by 9 bases, leaving 11 bases between them. The chain has TRBV19 and TRBJ1-1; D is unresolved. This sequence originates from a human donor in a cohort sampled during active COVID-19. Sequences were obtained from peripheral blood. CDR3 nucleotide sequence: TGTGCCAGTAGTATTGCGCCCTCTAAAGCTTTCTTT. Its translation: CASSIAPSKAFF.